This T cell receptor (beta chain) was sequenced in a study of T cell responses to AZD1222 COVID-19 vaccine. Study-level background: Second-dose intervals of approximately 4 or approximately 12 weeks were pooled. Points from the study as a whole: Compared with day 0, the breadth and depth of the Spike-specific TCR repertoire rose significantly after two doses of AZD1222. The sample set comprised mostly white British donors with more females, and clonal diversity was possibly underestimated.

Method: immunoSEQ multiplex PCR; TCRdb's copy keeps in-frame clones and lacks some. The top ten clones hold approximately 22% of a sample with roughly 110,000 clones, 90% to 95% of them seen once. Note on this clone: Its antigen is unidentified.

Germline V gives CDR1 SGHRS, CDR2 YFSETQ. The CDR3 loop spans 16 amino acids. V lost 1 base, J lost 1 base, and 4 bases stayed unmatched. The sequence was obtained from an adult in good health. The sequencing here drew on peripheral blood, taken on day 0 of AZD1222 vaccination. This chain joins TRBV5-1 and TRBJ2-2; the match to TRBD2 covers 7 bases. CDR3 loop: CASSLMTGGNTGELFF. The DNA of the CDR3 is TGCGCCAGCAGCTTGATGACGGGGGGGAACACCGGGGAGCTGTTTTTT.